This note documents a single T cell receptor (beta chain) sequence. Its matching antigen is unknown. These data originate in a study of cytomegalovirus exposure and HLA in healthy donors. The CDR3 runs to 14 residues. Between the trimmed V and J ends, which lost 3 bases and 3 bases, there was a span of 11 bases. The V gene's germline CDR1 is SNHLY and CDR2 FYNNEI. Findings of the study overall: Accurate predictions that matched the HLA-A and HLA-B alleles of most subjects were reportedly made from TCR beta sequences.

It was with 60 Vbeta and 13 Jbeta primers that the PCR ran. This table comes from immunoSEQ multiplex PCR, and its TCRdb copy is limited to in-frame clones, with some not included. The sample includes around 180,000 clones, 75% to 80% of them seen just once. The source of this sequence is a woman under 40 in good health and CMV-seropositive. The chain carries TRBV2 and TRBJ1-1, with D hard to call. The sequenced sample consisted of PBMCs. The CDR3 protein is CASSELGRDTEAFF. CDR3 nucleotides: TGTGCCAGCAGTGAGTTGGGTCGGGACACTGAAGCTTTCTTT.